A selection of T cell receptor beta chains follows, all from one sample in a study of cytomegalovirus exposure and HLA in healthy donors. TCRdb keeps only in-frame clones here, not all; method: immunoSEQ multiplex PCR. The sample lists a few hundred thousand clones, about nine tenths occurring once. The material sequenced was PBMCs. The receptors were sampled from a girl aged 2-10 years in good health and CMV-seronegative. Both conserved end residues are part of each CDR3. Each record gives: D gene, J gene, CDR3 length, V gene, clone size, CDR3 protein, CDR3 DNA. D genes are given only for firm matches. For some rows the clone size is stated as once, few or many, or as a class when expanded; others skip it.

D gene: TRBD2; J gene: TRBJ2-1; CDR3 length: 15; V gene: TRBV5-1; clone size: once; CDR3 protein: CASSLIGTSRNEQFF; CDR3 DNA: TGCGCCAGCAGCTTGATCGGGACTAGCCGCAATGAGCAGTTCTTC
D gene: .; J gene: TRBJ2-2; CDR3 length: 13; V gene: TRBV5-1; clone size: .; CDR3 protein: CASGAVNTGGLFF; CDR3 DNA: TGCGCTTCCGGAGCTGTAAACACCGGGGGGCTGTTTTTT
D gene: .; J gene: TRBJ1-1; CDR3 length: 16; V gene: TRBV10-3; clone size: .; CDR3 protein: CAIRAGAGIMNTEAFF; CDR3 DNA: TGTGCCATCCGGGCCGGGGCGGGGATAATGAACACTGAAGCTTTCTTT
D gene: .; J gene: TRBJ1-1; CDR3 length: 14; V gene: TRBV6-5; clone size: few; CDR3 protein: CASTSGAMNTEAFF; CDR3 DNA: TGTGCCAGCACTTCAGGGGCGATGAACACTGAAGCTTTCTTT
D gene: .; J gene: TRBJ1-1; CDR3 length: 14; V gene: TRBV5-1; clone size: .; CDR3 protein: CASMEAPQNTEAFF; CDR3 DNA: TGCGCCAGCATGGAGGCTCCACAGAACACTGAAGCTTTCTTT
D gene: .; J gene: TRBJ1-1; CDR3 length: 14; V gene: TRBV9; clone size: .; CDR3 protein: CASSGGDMNTEAFF; CDR3 DNA: TGTGCCAGCAGCGGAGGGGACATGAACACTGAAGCTTTCTTT
D gene: .; J gene: TRBJ2-7; CDR3 length: 15; V gene: TRBV5-6; clone size: .; CDR3 protein: CASSLGLSSLYEQYF; CDR3 DNA: TGTGCCAGCAGCTTGGGTCTTTCCAGTCTCTACGAGCAGTACTTC
D gene: .; J gene: TRBJ2-6; CDR3 length: 17; V gene: TRBV14; clone size: .; CDR3 protein: CASSQDRKVSGANVLTF; CDR3 DNA: TGTGCCAGCAGCCAAGACAGGAAAGTCTCTGGGGCCAACGTCCTGACTTTC
D gene: TRBD2; J gene: TRBJ2-1; CDR3 length: 19; V gene: TRBV5-4; clone size: few; CDR3 protein: CASSLVFSGSGASYNEQFF; CDR3 DNA: TGTGCCAGCAGCTTAGTCTTCTCGGGGAGCGGGGCCTCCTACAATGAGCAGTTCTTC
D gene: .; J gene: TRBJ2-5; CDR3 length: 12; V gene: TRBV7-6; clone size: .; CDR3 protein: CASSDTEETQYF; CDR3 DNA: TGTGCCAGCAGCGATACGGAGGAGACCCAGTACTTC
D gene: TRBD1; J gene: TRBJ1-1; CDR3 length: 14; V gene: TRBV19; clone size: .; CDR3 protein: CASSMQGAGTEAFF; CDR3 DNA: TGTGCCAGTAGTATGCAGGGGGCAGGGACTGAAGCTTTCTTT
D gene: TRBD1; J gene: TRBJ1-5; CDR3 length: 15; V gene: TRBV28; clone size: .; CDR3 protein: CASSPDRTGGQPQHF; CDR3 DNA: TGTGCCAGCAGTCCCGACCGAACAGGGGGCCAGCCCCAGCATTTT
D gene: .; J gene: TRBJ1-1; CDR3 length: 14; V gene: TRBV29-1; clone size: .; CDR3 protein: CSARGSEKNTEAFF; CDR3 DNA: TGCAGCGCCCGAGGTTCGGAGAAGAACACTGAAGCTTTCTTT